This passage covers 30 T cell receptor beta chains from one sample sequenced in a study of PD-L1 blockade in urothelial cancer. Time point indicated: pretreatment peripheral blood. Libraries were prepared by immunoSEQ multiplex PCR; TCRdb keeps only in-frame clonotypes and omits some of them. The sample carries roughly 30,000 clones, 84% recorded once. The specimen was PBMCs, collected around atezolizumab (anti-PD-L1) treatment. The receptors originated from a man in his 60s with urothelial cancer.

This chain connects TRBV11-2 to TRBJ2-1; tentative D call: TRBD2 (5 bases). The CDR3 spans 14 residues. Trimming shortened V by 5 bases and J by 4 bases, and 12 bases separated the two germline ends. Germline V gene sequence: CDR1 SGHAT, CDR2 FQNNGV. This CDR3 is CASSGRRGYNEQFF. The CDR3 region has the DNA TGTGCCAGCAGCGGGAGACGAGGGTACAATGAGCAGTTCTTC. Full variable domain (remainder filled in from reference TRBV11-2 and TRBJ2-1): EAGVAQSPRYKIIEKRQSVAFWCNPISGHATLYWYQQILGQGPKLLIQFQNNGVVDDSQLPKDRFSAERLKGVDSTLKIQPAKLEDSAVYLCASSGRRGYNEQFFGPGTRLTVL.

This clone was counted once. The genes are TRBV2 and TRBJ2-4, with 9 bases matching TRBD2. The CDR3 length is 20 residues. V lost 0 bases and J lost 1; bases outside the gene matches: 13. Per germline, CDR1 SNHLY and CDR2 FYNNEI. The CDR3 DNA is TGTGCCAGCAGTGAAGCGCCTGGCGGGAGGGAAAACTCCGCCAAAAACATTCAGTACTTC. Amino acid sequence: CASSEAPGGRENSAKNIQYF.

About this clone: Different DNA sequences within this sample yield the same CDR3. The chain carries TRBV5-6 and TRBJ1-2; TRBD1 aligns across 7 bases. V gave up 1 base and J gave up 3 bases; unmatched junction bases: 9. The CDR3 totals 16 residues. CDR1 is SGHDT, CDR2 YYEEEE, per germline. CDR3 in DNA: TGTGCCAGCAGCTTGTTTTTGAGGGGGCGCGACTATGGCTACACCTTC. It translates to CASSLFLRGRDYGYTF.

The genes are TRBV7-2 and TRBJ2-3, with D tentatively TRBD2 (5 bases). CDR1 is SGHTA, CDR2 FQGNSA, per germline. This CDR3 is built from 12 residues. V gave up 6 bases and J gave up 6 bases, with 10 bases separating them. DNA for the CDR3: TGTGCCAGCAGTACTAGGGCCGATACGCAGTATTTT. It is translated as CASSTRADTQYF.

Written as DNA, the CDR3 is TGCGCCAGCAGCCCGACTCGACTCAAGGATACGCAGTATTTT. Translated, it gives CASSPTRLKDTQYF. This chain uses TRBV5-1 with TRBJ2-3; D is unresolved. Germline-derived CDR1 and CDR2 are SGHRS and YFSETQ. This CDR3 comprises 14 residues. Trimming cost V 4 bases and J 6 bases, with 15 bases left between them.

The chain's CDR3 is CASSGDYYGYTF. CDR3 coding DNA: TGTGCCAGCTCAGGGGATTACTATGGCTACACCTTC. The V and J genes are TRBV28 and TRBJ1-2; weak D call: TRBD1 (6 bases). The CDR3 contains 12 residues. CDR1 and CDR2 from the germline V gene are MDHEN and SYDVKM. The V end lost 8 bases, the J end lost 3 bases, and 10 bases lay between the germline ends.

The chain has TRBV30 and TRBJ1-2, with D uncertain. Germline V gene sequence: CDR1 GTSNPN, CDR2 SVGIG (reference sequence). V dropped 3 bases and J dropped 0 bases, with 8 bases sitting between them. This CDR3 is 13 amino acids long. The CDR3 bases are TGTGCCTGGAGCGTTGAGGCTAACTATGGCTACACCTTC. Its translation: CAWSVEANYGYTF.

The rearrangement links TRBV18 to TRBJ1-5; D gene ambiguous. The germline CDR1 and CDR2 sequences are KGHSH and LQKENI. V lost 3 bases to trimming and J lost 1 base, with 10 bases between them. The CDR3 runs to 15 residues. CDR3: CASSPEVMSNQPQHF. CDR3 coding DNA: TGTGCCAGCTCACCGGAGGTGATGAGCAATCAGCCCCAGCATTTT.

The V call is TRBV11-3, the J call TRBJ2-1; 8 nucleotides align to TRBD1. Trimming took 4 bases from V and 10 from J; bases not matched to a gene: 6. Per germline, CDR1 SGHNT and CDR2 YENEEA. The CDR3 has 13 residues. The CDR3 DNA follows: TGTGCCAGCAGCTCCGTTACAGGGGGGGAGCAGTTCTTC. Translating it yields CASSSVTGGEQFF. The full variable domain, its missing parts supplied by reference TRBV11-3 and TRBJ2-1, is EAGVVQSPRYKIIEKKQPVAFWCNPISGHNTLYWYLQNLGQGPELLIRYENEEAVDDSQLPKDRFSAERLKGVDSTLKIQPAELGDSAVYLCASSSVTGGEQFFGPGTRLTVL.

The chain has TRBV5-4 and TRBJ1-4; TRBD1 aligns across 7 bases. There are 14 residues in the CDR3. V trimming: 5 bases; J trimming: 5 bases; junction bases outside the gene matches: 6. Germline-derived CDR1 and CDR2 are SGHNT and YYREEE (reference sequence). CDR3 region: CASSRDSLNEKLFF. The CDR3 bases are TGTGCCAGCAGTCGGGACAGCCTAAATGAAAAACTGTTTTTT.

The chain joins TRBV11-2 to TRBJ1-6; 9 nucleotides match TRBD1. Germline values: CDR1 SGHAT, CDR2 FQNNGV. CDR3 length: 17 amino acids. The V and J ends lost 5 bases and 10 bases, in that order; junction bases with no gene match: 15. The CDR3 DNA reads TGTGCCAGCAGCAGGACAGGGGTGGATCTGGGGATATCACCCCTCCACTTT. Translated: CASSRTGVDLGISPLHF.

This clone was recorded only once. The chain employs TRBV5-1 and TRBJ2-2, with D possibly TRBD2 on 6 matching bases. Trimming cost V 4 bases and J 0 bases, with 16 bases left between them. Germline values: CDR1 SGHRS, CDR2 YFSETQ. This CDR3 is built from 17 residues. CDR3 in DNA: TGCGCCAGCAGCCGGGGGAGTAGCGGAACGAACACCGGGGAGCTGTTTTTT. This encodes CASSRGSSGTNTGELFF.

V is TRBV29-1 and J is TRBJ1-1; 7 bases line up with TRBD1. This CDR3 is built from 13 residues. Germline CDR1 is SQVTM and CDR2 is ANQGSEA. V was clipped by 7 bases and J by 0 bases; unmatched bases: 5. This CDR3 reads CSGVQGLNTEAFF. The CDR3 DNA is TGCAGCGGGGTACAGGGGCTGAACACTGAAGCTTTCTTT.

The V call is TRBV5-6, the J call TRBJ2-7; a weak D match, TRBD2 (6 bases). CDR1 and CDR2 (germline): SGHDT, YYEEEE. This CDR3 spans 16 amino acids. V was cut by 3 bases and J by 2 bases, with 18 bases left in between. CDR3 in amino acids: CASSSRLLAKTYEQYF. The CDR3 DNA sequence: TGTGCCAGCAGCTCCAGGCTGCTAGCGAAAACCTACGAGCAGTACTTC.

The genes are TRBV7-3 and TRBJ2-2; TRBD2 might be the D (5 bases). With 8 bases removed from V and 4 bases from J, the gap between germline ends came to 17 bases. This CDR3 has 15 amino acids. The V gene's germline CDR1 is SGHTA and CDR2 FQGTGA. The CDR3 DNA reads TGTGCCAGCCGGAAGGCCGCTAGCATCACCGGGGAGCTGTTTTTT. Translating it yields CASRKAASITGELFF.

The chain employs TRBV6-5 and TRBJ2-3; D remains ambiguous. The germline V gene has CDR1 MNHEY and CDR2 SVGAGI. Trimming left V 8 bases short and J 3 bases short, with 15 bases between. The CDR3 length is 14 residues. The CDR3 DNA reads TGTGCCAGCGCAACCGCAAGCCGTACAGATACGCAGTATTTT. Translation gives CASATASRTDTQYF.

This clone occurred a few times. The V gene is TRBV5-6, the J gene TRBJ2-5; possibly TRBD1 for D (6 bases). This CDR3 is built from 15 residues. The V and J ends lost 0 bases and 2 bases respectively, with 11 bases between them. The germline gives CDR1 SGHDT, CDR2 YYEEEE. In nucleotides, the CDR3 is TGTGCCAGCAGCTTGGTACAGGGATTACAAGAGACCCAGTACTTC. Amino acids: CASSLVQGLQETQYF.

The genes are TRBV6-5 and TRBJ2-7; no firm D call. The CDR3 runs 13 residues. Trimming took 1 base from V and 3 from J, leaving 7 bases between them. Germline CDR1 and CDR2: MNHEY and SVGAGI. This chain's CDR3 is CASSYYSGYEQYF. CDR3 coding DNA: TGTGCCAGCAGTTACTACTCTGGCTACGAGCAGTACTTC.

This clone was seen a handful of times. The chain has TRBV6-5 and TRBJ2-7; D unresolved. Germline assignment: CDR1 MNHEY and CDR2 SVGAGI. V lost 8 bases, J lost 4 bases, and 15 bases lay in between. The CDR3 extends over 13 amino acids. CDR3 amino acids: CASRILPGYEQYF. The CDR3, as DNA: TGTGCCAGCCGTATTCTTCCCGGGTACGAGCAGTACTTC.

The chain uses TRBV6-6 and TRBJ2-2; no reliable D call. Trimming left V 2 bases short and J 4 bases short, with 8 bases between. CDR1 MNHNY and CDR2 SVGAGI come from the germline V gene (reference sequence). There are 14 residues in the CDR3. The CDR3 region is CASSYRGPTGELFF. CDR3 sequence (DNA): TGTGCCAGCAGTTACCGCGGCCCCACCGGGGAGCTGTTTTTT.

The chain combines TRBV11-3 with TRBJ2-1; 9 bases line up with TRBD2. Losses at the gene ends were 2 bases for V and 4 bases for J; bases not matched to a gene: 0. Germline V gives CDR1 SGHNT, CDR2 YENEEA. The CDR3 is 14 amino acids. DNA for the CDR3: TGTGCCAGCAGCTTAAGCGGGAGGTACAATGAGCAGTTCTTC. It translates to CASSLSGRYNEQFF.

The V call is TRBV18, the J call TRBJ1-2; the match to TRBD1 covers 8 bases. The CDR3 spans 14 residues. With 3 bases clipped from V and 4 bases from J, the junction kept 4 bases outside the gene matches. Per the germline V gene, CDR1 is KGHSH and CDR2 is LQKENI. This chain's CDR3 is CASSPRQGFYGYTF. Here the CDR3 DNA reads TGTGCCAGCTCACCGAGACAGGGGTTCTATGGCTACACCTTC.

In this sample, this clone turned up once. The J gene is TRBJ1-2, the V gene TRBV19; 7 bases are a match to TRBD1. V lost 5 bases, J lost 3 bases, and 18 bases stayed unmatched. Germline CDR1 reads LNHDA; CDR2 reads SQIVND (reference sequence). The CDR3 runs 18 residues. CDR3 protein: CASSSYSGQEGRDYGYTF. Here the CDR3 DNA reads TGTGCCAGTAGTTCCTACTCCGGACAGGAGGGACGGGACTATGGCTACACCTTC.

The CDR3 DNA sequence: TGTGCCAGCAGCTTCACTGGGGGGGGCGCGAACACTGAAGCTTTCTTT. Translating gives CASSFTGGGANTEAFF. The chain carries TRBV13 and TRBJ1-1, with D perhaps matching TRBD1 (6 bases). Germline values: CDR1 PRHDT, CDR2 FYEKMQ (reference sequence). The CDR3 has 16 residues. The V end lost 3 bases, the J end lost 1 base, and 15 bases lay between the germline ends.

The rearrangement joins TRBV30 to TRBJ2-1; 12 bases agree with TRBD2. Trimming took 4 bases from V and 4 from J; bases not matched to a gene: 5. The CDR3 runs 15 residues. Germline V gene lookup returns CDR1 GTSNPN and CDR2 SVGIG (reference sequence). As DNA, the CDR3 is TGTGCCTGGATAAGGACTAGCGGGGAATACAATGAGCAGTTCTTC. It specifies CAWIRTSGEYNEQFF.

In DNA, the CDR3 is TGTGCCAGCAGTTTAGGCGGGACTAGCGTAGGAGATACGCAGTATTTT. Its translation: CASSLGGTSVGDTQYF. V gene TRBV27 combines with J gene TRBJ2-3; 10 bases align to TRBD2. Germline V gives CDR1 MNHEY, CDR2 SMNVEV (reference sequence). The CDR3 spans 16 residues. Losses at the gene ends were 2 bases for V and 5 bases for J; bases not matched to a gene: 7.

CDR3 protein: CASSQGLAGVEQYF. In DNA form, the CDR3 reads TGTGCCAGCAGCCAAGGACTAGCGGGAGTCGAGCAGTACTTC. The chain combines TRBV4-2 with TRBJ2-7; 12 bases map to TRBD2. After removal of 1 base from V and 6 bases from J, the junction contained 1 base not matched to a gene. Per germline, CDR1 LGHNA and CDR2 YNFKEQ. The CDR3 sequence is 14 residues long.

This sequence joins TRBV9 and TRBJ2-1; TRBD2 aligns across 10 bases. CDR1 is SGDLS and CDR2 is YYNGEE in the germline V gene. J gave up 1 base and V 2 bases, and 3 bases lay outside the gene matches. The CDR3 is 16 residues long. The CDR3: CASSVMGLASYNEQFF. The DNA for the CDR3 is TGTGCCAGCAGCGTCATGGGACTAGCGTCCTACAATGAGCAGTTCTTC. The variable domain in full, completed from reference TRBV9 and TRBJ2-1, reads DSGVTQTPKHLITATGQRVTLRCSPRSGDLSVYWYQQSLDQGLQFLIQYYNGEERAKGNILERFSAQQFPDLHSELNLSSLELGDSALYFCASSVMGLASYNEQFFGPGTRLTVL.

The V gene is TRBV10-3, the J gene TRBJ1-2; 12 positions agree with TRBD1. V lost 6 bases and J lost 8; bases outside the gene matches: 7. CDR1 and CDR2 from the germline V gene are ENHRY and SYGVKD. This CDR3 contains 14 residues. The CDR3, as DNA: TGTGCCATCAGGTGGGGACAGGGGGCAGGAGGCTACACCTTC. Its protein is CAIRWGQGAGGYTF.

The chain uses TRBV29-1 and TRBJ2-7, with D maybe TRBD1 (6 bases). Germline V gene sequence: CDR1 SQVTM, CDR2 ANQGSEA. CDR3 length equals 12 residues. Trimming removed 4 bases from V and 5 bases from J, with 12 bases in between. The CDR3 bases are TGCAGCGTTGTTTACAGGGCCCACGAGCAGTACTTC. It translates to CSVVYRAHEQYF.